This TCR beta chain was sequenced in a study of regulatory T cells in long-lasting Graves disease. Details on this clonotype: Its specificity is unknown.

Time point indicated: newly diagnosed GD, antithyroid drugs for less than 3 months. From PBMCs, RNA was extracted and then used to make the TCR library. An endocrinology department in Xi'an, China, supplied the patients. Germline CDR1 SGHDN, CDR2 FVKESK. The CDR3 totals 18 residues. After removal of 6 bases from V and 3 bases from J, the junction contained 11 bases not matched to a gene. HTBI primers from iRepertoire and Arm-PCR of CDR3 regions yielded the TCR beta libraries. Each CDR3 protein is one row after TCRdb ran MiXCR on the multiplex PCR reads. The table records 350,000 to 500,000 distinct CDR3 sequences, about 15% of them present only once. Study observations and caveats: Patients with persistent disease showed a bias toward TRBV28, TRBJ1-2 and TRBJ2-5. Whereas new patients shared 966 public clonotypes, persistent patients shared more, at under 3,500.

These records were also assigned to another study, of T cells in Graves' hyperthyroidism and ophthalmopathy. Per that study: RT-PCR in the first round (using the HTBI primer set) targeted the TCR CDR3.

The chain has TRBV14 and TRBJ2-2, with TRBD2 matching over 12 bases. The receptor was derived from a young woman with Graves disease. The sequencing used peripheral blood mononuclear cells (PBMCs), collected at new diagnosis, from a patient treated with antithyroid drugs. CDR3 residues: CASSRRLAGDMYTGELFF. The DNA of the CDR3 is TGTGCCAGCAGTCGTCGACTAGCGGGAGATATGTACACCGGGGAGCTGTTTTTT.